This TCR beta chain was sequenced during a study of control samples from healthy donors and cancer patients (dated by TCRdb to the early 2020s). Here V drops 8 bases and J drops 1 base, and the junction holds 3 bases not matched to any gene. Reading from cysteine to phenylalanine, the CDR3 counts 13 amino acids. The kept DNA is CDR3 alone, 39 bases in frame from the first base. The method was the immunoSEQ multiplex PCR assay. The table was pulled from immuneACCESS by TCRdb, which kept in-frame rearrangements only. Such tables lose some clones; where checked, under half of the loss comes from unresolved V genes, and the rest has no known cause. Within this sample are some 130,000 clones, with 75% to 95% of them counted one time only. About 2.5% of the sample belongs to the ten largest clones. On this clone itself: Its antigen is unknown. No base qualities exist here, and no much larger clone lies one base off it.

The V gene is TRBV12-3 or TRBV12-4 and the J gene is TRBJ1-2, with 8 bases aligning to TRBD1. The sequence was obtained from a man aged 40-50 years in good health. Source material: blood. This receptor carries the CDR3 CASQTGGNYGYTF. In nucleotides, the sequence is TGTGCCAGCCAAACAGGGGGTAACTATGGCTACACCTTC.